The 25 T cell receptor beta chains in this list originate from one sample, sequenced in a study of T-cell reconstitution after alpha-beta-depleted transplantation in children. Using unique molecular identifiers, the investigators prepared the TCRbeta library. From the PCR reads, TCRdb called clonotypes with MiXCR, one entry per CDR3 protein. Of some 100,000 distinct CDR3 sequences detected, around a quarter appear once; the ten largest clones hold about a fifth. The starting material was PBMCs, obtained before TCRalphabeta/CD19-depleted stem cell transplant. The receptors were sampled from a boy aged 2 to 10 with acute lymphoblastic leukemia, due to receive a stem cell transplant.

This clonotype was detected a few times. The chain uses TRBV6-2 or TRBV6-3 and TRBJ2-7, with D perhaps TRBD2 (6 bases). Trimming shortened V by 8 bases and J by 5 bases, and 19 bases separated the two germline ends. The CDR3 length is 14 residues. Germline V gene lookup returns CDR1 MNHEY and CDR2 SVGEGT. CDR3 bases: TGTGCCAGCGGACCCCCGAACCCTAGCGACGAGCAGTACTTC. This translates into CASGPPNPSDEQYF.

This clonotype was counted many times. The chain has TRBV5-5 and TRBJ2-3; no reliable D call. Deletions cut 4 bases from V and 0 bases from J, with 6 bases between. The length of the CDR3 is 13 residues. CDR1 SGHKS and CDR2 YYEKEE come from the germline V gene (reference sequence). CDR3 region: CASSRGSTDTQYF. CDR3 bases: TGTGCCAGCAGCAGAGGAAGCACAGATACGCAGTATTTT.

The chain joins TRBV28 to TRBJ2-1; no clear D gene. V shed 6 bases and J shed 6 bases, with 21 bases lying between them. Germline V gene data show CDR1 as MDHEN and CDR2 as SYDVKM. The CDR3 loop spans 16 amino acids. This chain's CDR3 is CASSPETLVAGNEQFF. The DNA for the CDR3 is TGTGCCAGCAGCCCCGAGACACTCGTCGCTGGCAATGAGCAGTTCTTC.

Remarks on this clonotype: Because it lacks the conserved phenylalanine or tryptophan at the end, this CDR3 is likely a read error. The rearrangement links TRBV29-1 to TRBJ2-1, with D possibly being TRBD2 (6 bases). Looked up from germline, CDR1 is SQVTM and CDR2 is ANQGSEA. CDR3 length: 15 amino acids. Trimming stripped 4 bases from V and 4 bases from J, with 17 bases between. The chain's CDR3 is CSVVGGGAGYNEQFS. The CDR3 nucleotides are TGCAGCGTTGTAGGCGGAGGGGCAGGTTACAATGAGCAGTTCTCC.

This clonotype has a handful of counts. V and J are TRBV10-3 and TRBJ2-1; TRBD2 agrees at 8 bases. The CDR3 totals 15 residues. With 6 bases clipped from V and 5 bases from J, the junction kept 9 bases outside the gene matches. Germline V lookup: CDR1 ENHRY, CDR2 SYGVKD. For the CDR3, the DNA is TGTGCCATCAGAAAACTAGCGGAGGGAGACAATGAGCAGTTCTTC. Encoded protein: CAIRKLAEGDNEQFF.

The chain is built from TRBV18 and TRBJ2-3; D gene ambiguous. The V and J ends lost 4 bases and 4 bases respectively, with 3 bases between them. CDR3 length: 11 residues. Germline assignment: CDR1 KGHSH and CDR2 LQKENI. The CDR3: CASSRSDTQYF. DNA for the CDR3: TGTGCCAGCTCACGTTCAGATACGCAGTATTTT. Full variable domain (missing parts from reference TRBV18 and TRBJ2-3): NAGVMQNPRHLVRRRGQEARLRCSPMKGHSHVYWYRQLPEEGLKFMVYLQKENIIDESGMPKERFSAEFPKEGPSILRIQQVVRGDSAAYFCASSRSDTQYFGPGTRLTVL.

This clonotype was counted only a few times. The J gene is TRBJ2-6, the V gene TRBV3-1; D call uncertain. There are 16 residues in the CDR3. Germline V gives CDR1 LGHDT, CDR2 YNNKEL (reference sequence). V was cut by 3 bases and J by 0 bases, with 9 bases left in between. Here the CDR3 reads CASSHGWSSGANVLTF. CDR3 sequence (DNA): TGTGCCAGCAGCCACGGCTGGAGCTCTGGGGCCAACGTCCTGACTTTC.

V and J are TRBV12-3 or TRBV12-4 and TRBJ2-3, with D perhaps matching TRBD2 (5 bases). This CDR3 comprises 14 residues. The germline V and J ends were trimmed by 7 bases and 3 bases, with 14 bases remaining between them. In nucleotides, the CDR3 is TGTGCCAGCACCCAAACCCGGAGGACAGATACGCAGTATTTT. It encodes CASTQTRRTDTQYF.

The table lists this clonotype with a few counts. The chain recombines TRBV4-3 with TRBJ2-2; no clear D gene. CDR3 length equals 14 residues. V lost 0 bases and J 5 bases, leaving 7 bases between the germline ends. Germline-derived CDR1 and CDR2 are LGHNA and YSLEER. CDR3 bases: TGCGCCAGCAGCCAAGAGCGGACGACCGGGGAGCTGTTTTTT. Translated: CASSQERTTGELFF.

This clonotype turned up a few times. This chain links TRBV20-1 with TRBJ2-3; D remains unclear. This CDR3 comprises 12 residues. V shed 5 bases and J shed 2 bases, with 8 bases lying between them. Looked up from germline, CDR1 is DFQATT and CDR2 is SNEGSKA (reference sequence). The CDR3 is CSALVNTDTQYF. CDR3 in DNA: TGCAGTGCTTTAGTCAACACAGATACGCAGTATTTT.

The table lists this clonotype with a few counts. V is TRBV3-1 and J is TRBJ1-1, with D unresolved. CDR1 is LGHDT and CDR2 is YNNKEL in the germline V gene (reference sequence). V lost 6 bases to trimming and J lost 2 bases, with 4 bases between them. The CDR3 spans 11 residues. The CDR3 sequence: CASRLNTEAFF. CDR3 in DNA: TGTGCCAGCAGACTCAACACTGAAGCTTTCTTT.

V and J are TRBV7-9 and TRBJ2-1; tentatively, D is TRBD2 (6 bases). V was shortened by 0 bases and J by 8 bases, with 14 bases between the two germline ends. Germline CDR1 reads SEHNR; CDR2 reads FQNEAQ (reference sequence). The CDR3 extends over 15 amino acids. The CDR3: CASSLASGKRDEQFF. The CDR3, as DNA: TGTGCCAGCAGCTTAGCTAGCGGTAAACGGGATGAGCAGTTCTTC.

The V and J genes are TRBV9 and TRBJ1-3; no firm D call. Trimming left V 0 bases short and J 11 bases short, with 18 bases between. This CDR3 is 15 amino acids long. Germline V gives CDR1 SGDLS, CDR2 YYNGEE. The CDR3 DNA is TGTGCCAGCAGCGTAGCGGTCACTGGTGGTTTGCCCATATATTTT. Translating it yields CASSVAVTGGLPIYF.

The chain employs TRBV28 and TRBJ2-5; no reliable D call. V was pared by 6 bases and J by 5 bases, with 7 bases between. Looked up from germline, CDR1 is MDHEN and CDR2 is SYDVKM. The CDR3 has 11 residues. DNA of the CDR3: TGTGCCAGCAGATTCCAGGAGACCCAGTACTTC. It is translated as CASRFQETQYF.

This clonotype has only a few counts. The J gene is TRBJ2-1, the V gene TRBV12-5; D remains unclear. Trimming took off 0 bases at V and 0 bases at J, with 6 bases between the two ends. The germline gives CDR1 LGHNT, CDR2 FRNRAP. The CDR3 sequence is 15 residues long. In DNA, the CDR3 is TGTGCTAGTGGTTTGGTAGGCAACTCCTACAATGAGCAGTTCTTC. As protein: CASGLVGNSYNEQFF.

This clonotype showed up just once. This chain joins TRBV5-1 and TRBJ2-1; tentatively, D is TRBD1 (5 bases). The CDR3 has 15 residues. V lost 1 base and J 7 bases, leaving 15 bases between the germline ends. The V gene's germline CDR1 is SGHRS and CDR2 YFSETQ. CDR3 protein: CASSLLGQESNEQFF. In DNA, the CDR3 is TGCGCCAGCAGCTTGTTGGGGCAGGAATCGAATGAGCAGTTCTTC.

The chain uses TRBV12-3 or TRBV12-4 and TRBJ2-1; 9 nucleotides agree with TRBD2. The V segment lost 1 base and the J segment 2 bases; nucleotides outside the gene matches: 3. The CDR3 is 16 residues long. CDR3 amino acids: CASSLVAGGAYNEQFF. The CDR3 DNA sequence: TGTGCCAGCAGTTTAGTGGCGGGAGGGGCCTACAATGAGCAGTTCTTC.

V usage is TRBV12-3 or TRBV12-4 and J usage is TRBJ1-2, with D possibly being TRBD1 (5 bases). Trimming stripped 6 bases from V and 5 bases from J, with 13 bases between. This CDR3 is built from 13 residues. In nucleotides, the CDR3 is TGTGCCAGCAGCCAAACAGGACGGTATGGCTACACCTTC. This gives the protein CASSQTGRYGYTF.

The chain joins TRBV7-2 to TRBJ2-3; 8 bases map to TRBD2. The CDR3 totals 16 residues. The germline CDR1 and CDR2 sequences are SGHTA and FQGNSA. Trimming took 5 bases from V and 4 from J; bases not matched to a gene: 11. CDR3 DNA: TGTGCCAGCAGCGCAACTAGCGGAGGGGGGGCAGATACGCAGTATTTT. The encoded protein is CASSATSGGGADTQYF. The entire variable domain, with the rest obtained from reference TRBV7-2 and TRBJ2-3, is as follows: GAGVSQSPSNKVTEKGKDVELRCDPISGHTALYWYRQSLGQGLEFLIYFQGNSAPDKSGLPSDRFSAERTGGSVSTLTIQRTQQEDSAVYLCASSATSGGGADTQYFGPGTRLTVL.

In this sample, this clonotype turned up a few times. CDR3 residues: CASSVATYNEQFF. CDR3 in DNA: TGTGCCAGCAGCGTAGCGACCTACAATGAGCAGTTCTTC. The rearrangement uses TRBV9 and TRBJ2-1, with D unclear. Germline CDR1 SGDLS, CDR2 YYNGEE. The ends were cut back, 0 bases at V and 2 bases at J, with 3 bases in the middle. The CDR3 is 13 residues long.

The CDR3 sequence is CAWKGVSTEAFF. DNA for the CDR3: TGTGCCTGGAAAGGGGTGAGCACTGAAGCTTTCTTT. The chain carries TRBV30 and TRBJ1-1; perhaps TRBD1 as D (5 bases). The V end lost 4 bases, the J end lost 4 bases, and 10 bases lay between the germline ends. The CDR3 sequence is 12 residues long. Looked up from germline, CDR1 is GTSNPN and CDR2 is SVGIG (reference sequence).

This clonotype was counted between two and nine times. The rearrangement uses TRBV6-4 and TRBJ2-2, with TRBD2 identical over 8 bases. This CDR3 comprises 19 residues. The V and J ends lost 5 bases and 0 bases, in that order; junction bases with no gene match: 14. Looked up from germline, CDR1 is MRHNA and CDR2 is SNTAGT. CDR3 bases: TGTGCCAGCAGTCCAAGGCCCTCTAGCGGGCCTTCGAACACCGGGGAGCTGTTTTTT. This codes for CASSPRPSSGPSNTGELFF.

This clonotype was counted at least ten times. The genes are TRBV28 and TRBJ2-3, with D possibly being TRBD1 or TRBD2 (5 bases each). Germline V gene sequence: CDR1 MDHEN, CDR2 SYDVKM. CDR3 length: 16 residues. V lost 5 bases, J lost 3 bases, and 18 bases lay in between. Written as DNA, the CDR3 is TGTGCCAGCAGTCAAGACAACCCCGAGGGGACAGATACGCAGTATTTT. Amino acid sequence: CASSQDNPEGTDTQYF.

This clonotype was found a few times. The chain is built from TRBV7-9 and TRBJ2-7; no clear D. Per germline, CDR1 SEHNR and CDR2 FQNEAQ (reference sequence). The CDR3 is 14 amino acids. The ends were cut back, 1 base at V and 5 bases at J, with 12 bases in the middle. The CDR3: CASSLGGRSDEQYF. The DNA of the CDR3 is TGTGCCAGCAGCTTAGGCGGTCGCAGCGACGAGCAGTACTTC.

This chain connects TRBV20-1 to TRBJ2-5; 7 bases match TRBD2. After removal of 6 bases from V and 5 bases from J, the junction contained 9 bases not matched to a gene. Germline-derived CDR1 and CDR2 are DFQATT and SNEGSKA (reference sequence). The CDR3 runs to 13 residues. CDR3: CSARGLVRETQYF. The CDR3 region has the DNA TGCAGTGCCCGAGGACTAGTTCGGGAGACCCAGTACTTC.